A single sample gave rise to the 3 T cell receptor beta chains below, sequenced in a study of shared clonotypes between healthy human individuals. Some clones are missing from TCRdb's copy, which holds only in-frame ones; the method was immunoSEQ multiplex PCR. This table has some 2.4 million clones, more than 85% appearing once. The source material was naive CD4+ T cells from PBMCs. As to subset: CD45RA+ positively selected. The receptors come from a young man in good health. Some clones in this sample may be carry-over from other donors' samples.

The CDR3 loop reads CATSENRGRLDTQYF. The CDR3 region has the DNA TGTGCCACCAGCGAAAACAGGGGGCGCTTAGATACGCAGTATTTT. This chain uses TRBV15 with TRBJ2-3, with 9 positions matching TRBD1. This CDR3 spans 15 amino acids. In germline, CDR1 is LNHNV, CDR2 YYDKDF (reference sequence). The V gene end was trimmed by 5 bases and the J gene end by 5 bases; junction bases not matched to a gene: 8.

V is TRBV27 and J is TRBJ2-2; possible D gene TRBD2, 5 bases. With 2 bases removed from V and 5 bases from J, the gap between germline ends came to 12 bases. The CDR3 spans 15 residues. Germline assignment: CDR1 MNHEY and CDR2 SMNVEV (reference sequence). The CDR3 DNA reads as TGTGCCAGCAGTTTAAGGTACAGCGGAACCGGGGAGCTGTTTTTT. Translating it yields CASSLRYSGTGELFF.

The chain combines TRBV10-1 with TRBJ2-1; D not resolved. The V end lost 0 bases, the J end lost 6 bases, and 6 bases lay between the germline ends. CDR3 size: 13 residues. Germline V CDR1 and CDR2: WNHNN, SYGVQD (reference sequence). The CDR3 region is CASSESNFNEQFF. The CDR3 DNA is TGCGCCAGCAGTGAGTCGAATTTCAATGAGCAGTTCTTC.